The subject of this entry is one T cell receptor (beta chain). Its antigen remains unidentified. No much larger clone is present one base from it, and per-base qualities are unavailable. Trimming leaves V shorter by 9 bases and J shorter by 8 bases, with the junction holding 8 bases beyond the gene matches. The CDR3 numbers 12 residues from cysteine through phenylalanine. Left in the record is the CDR3 DNA by itself, 36 bases read in frame from the first base. CDR1 and CDR2 are read off the germline V gene as WSHSY and SAAADI. These data belong to a study of blood T cell repertoires in COVID-19 (dated by TCRdb to about 2020). As for the study more broadly: Samples from collaborators originated in the United States, Italy and Spain and spanned both the acute and convalescent phases of COVID-19. The samples were drawn from the first 160 participants of the ongoing ImmuneRACE study and from 950 to 1,500 subjects provided by 6 global collaborators. Nearly every sample came with metadata listing a de-identified subject ID, COVID-19 status, age in years and sex. Deeply sampled blood TCRbeta repertoires from subjects exposed to, actively infected with, or recovered from COVID-19 were included in the dataset. HLA class I and class II types, where available, came from metadata supplied by the sample provider rather than from assay-based typing. The repertoires were released in a freely available public database meant as a resource for research on the immune response to SARS-CoV-2. The material from the prospective study consisted of cDNA or gDNA derived from T cells, B-cell-depleted T cells, or PBMCs.

What the work shows at the level of the full study, not this receptor alone: The quantity of clinical and demographic metadata differed by source and by participant and was supplied without curation.

The immunoSEQ Assay, a bias-controlled multiplex PCR, was used to amplify TCRbeta CDR3 regions from genomic DNA. In the source study's methods: Within the assay, amplification of reference gene primers was used to estimate how many nucleated cells each sample contained. To quantify the absolute abundance of each unique TCRbeta CDR3 rearrangement, sequence reads were collapsed and filtered. Productive Simpson clonality was computed per sample as the square root of Simpson's diversity index over productive rearrangements. In TCRdb, the immuneACCESS table is reduced to in-frame sequences with V and J assigned. These tables do not hold every clone; where another copy was compared, an unresolved V gene accounts for under half, and the others remain unexplained. For V, J and clone size, that table is used; D and trimming come from the DNA. The table for this sample lists 50,000 or so clones; around 80% of them were counted only once. The ten largest make up roughly 27% of the sample.

The collaborating institutions used their own protocols to collect whole blood in K2EDTA tubes. For TCRbeta analysis, collaborators shipped samples as frozen whole blood, isolated PBMCs, or DNA extracted from either of those sample types. The sample comprised peripheral blood. The origin of this receptor is a man between 65 and 85 years old with acute or convalescent COVID-19. The chain uses TRBV10-2 and TRBJ1-2; 8 middle bases align to TRBD1. The CDR3 reads CASSDRGGGYTF. In nucleotides, the sequence is TGCGCCAGTTCAGACAGGGGTGGCGGCTACACCTTC.